The 15 T cell receptor beta chains given below trace back to one sample, sequenced in a study of blood T cell repertoires in COVID-19. Clones were sequenced by immunoSEQ multiplex PCR, and TCRdb holds only the in-frame ones, with some missing. The sample includes about 670,000 clones, around 89% of them seen just once. Sequencing used peripheral blood. Source of these receptors: a young woman with acute or convalescent COVID-19.

The chain has TRBV7-6 and TRBJ1-1, with 7 bases matching TRBD1. With 4 bases clipped from V and 6 bases from J, the junction kept 11 bases outside the gene matches. Germline V CDR1 and CDR2: SGHVS, FNYEAQ. The CDR3 totals 15 residues. In nucleotides, the CDR3 is TGTGCCAGCAGCTCGAACAGGGGTCTCTACTCTGAAGCTTTCTTT. Its protein is CASSSNRGLYSEAFF.

The rearrangement links TRBV27 to TRBJ2-6, with a possible D match to TRBD1 (6 bases). Germline CDR1 reads MNHEY; CDR2 reads SMNVEV (reference sequence). With 5 bases removed from V and 0 bases from J, the gap between germline ends came to 14 bases. The CDR3 has 17 amino acids. CDR3 sequence reads: CASSTRDRPSGANVLTF. In DNA form, the CDR3 reads TGTGCCAGCAGTACTCGAGACAGGCCCTCTGGGGCCAACGTCCTGACTTTC.

The V gene is TRBV4-2, the J gene TRBJ2-3, with TRBD2 identical over 8 bases. This CDR3 spans 17 amino acids. The V segment lost 1 base and the J segment 0 bases; nucleotides outside the gene matches: 6. The V gene's germline CDR1 is LGHNA and CDR2 YNFKEQ. CDR3 in DNA: TGTGCCAGCAGCCAAGGCAAGCGGGAGTATAGCACAGATACGCAGTATTTT. Protein: CASSQGKREYSTDTQYF.

This chain uses TRBV4-1 with TRBJ1-2; possibly TRBD1 for D (6 bases). Trimming removed 1 base at V and 0 bases at J, with 9 bases between. CDR1 and CDR2 from the germline V gene are MGHRA and YSYEKL. The CDR3 totals 15 residues. DNA of the CDR3: TGCGCCAGCAGCCAAGTCACAGGGTCTAACTATGGCTACACCTTC. Translating it yields CASSQVTGSNYGYTF.

The rearrangement uses TRBV27 and TRBJ2-7; 7 positions agree with TRBD1. The CDR3 extends over 13 amino acids. The V segment lost 6 bases and the J segment 3 bases; nucleotides outside the gene matches: 5. Germline V lookup: CDR1 MNHEY, CDR2 SMNVEV (reference sequence). The CDR3 loop is CASRKGANYEQYF. CDR3 in DNA: TGTGCCAGCAGAAAGGGGGCAAACTACGAGCAGTACTTC.

The chain uses TRBV6-2 or TRBV6-3 and TRBJ1-1, with a weak D call TRBD1 (6 bases). There are 15 residues in the CDR3. Germline CDR1 is MNHEY and CDR2 is SVGEGT. V lost 2 bases, J lost 4 bases, and 14 bases lay in between. The CDR3 DNA reads as TGTGCCAGCAGTTACCCACAGGGTTTACGCACTGAAGCTTTCTTT. This gives the protein CASSYPQGLRTEAFF.

The chain joins TRBV5-1 to TRBJ2-1, with TRBD2 identical over 12 bases. V lost 7 bases and J lost 3; bases outside the gene matches: 11. Germline lookup yields CDR1 SGHRS and CDR2 YFSETQ. This CDR3 is 17 amino acids long. Here the CDR3 DNA reads TGCGCCAGCCGTACTAGCGGGGGGCCGGATCGCTACAATGAGCAGTTCTTC. Protein product: CASRTSGGPDRYNEQFF. The full variable domain, in which reference TRBV5-1 and TRBJ2-1 provide the parts outside the CDR3, is KAGVTQTPRYLIKTRGQQVTLSCSPISGHRSVSWYQQTPGQGLQFLFEYFSETQRNKGNFPGRFSGRQFSNSRSEMNVSTLELGDSALYLCASRTSGGPDRYNEQFFGPGTRLTVL.

V gene TRBV6-5 combines with J gene TRBJ1-2; D remains unclear. Trimming stripped 0 bases from V and 4 bases from J, with 15 bases between. Germline CDR1 reads MNHEY; CDR2 reads SVGAGI. The CDR3 extends over 16 amino acids. CDR3 in DNA: TGTGCCAGCAGTTACTCGAGCGGGGTGGATGGCTATGGCTACACCTTC. It codes for CASSYSSGVDGYGYTF.

This sequence joins TRBV6-5 and TRBJ1-1; D is ambiguous. Germline V gives CDR1 MNHEY, CDR2 SVGAGI. The CDR3 covers 14 residues. With 2 bases removed from V and 3 bases from J, the gap between germline ends came to 10 bases. The CDR3 region has the DNA TGTGCCAGCAGTTACATCGTCGGGGACACTGAAGCTTTCTTT. It codes for CASSYIVGDTEAFF.

This chain links TRBV28 with TRBJ1-2; D call uncertain. V lost 5 bases, J lost 0 bases, and 13 bases lay in between. The CDR3 has 15 residues. Germline lookup yields CDR1 MDHEN and CDR2 SYDVKM. The CDR3 sequence: CASSLRQEANYGYTF. CDR3 nucleotide sequence: TGTGCCAGCAGTCTCCGACAAGAAGCTAACTATGGCTACACCTTC.

This clone was counted a single time. The chain is built from TRBV3-1 (or the pseudogene TRBV3-2) and TRBJ1-1; D remains ambiguous. Germline V gives CDR1 LGHDT, CDR2 YNNKEL (reference sequence). CDR3 size: 14 residues. Trimming took off 6 bases at V and 4 bases at J, with 15 bases between the two ends. CDR3 protein: CASRPVRTGTEAFF. CDR3 nucleotide sequence: TGTGCCAGCAGGCCGGTTAGGACTGGCACTGAAGCTTTCTTT.

V gene TRBV4-1 combines with J gene TRBJ2-7; 7 bases line up with TRBD1. The germline gives CDR1 MGHRA, CDR2 YSYEKL. The CDR3 has 14 amino acids. The ends lost 4 bases at V and 3 bases at J; junction bases unmatched: 6. In DNA form, the CDR3 reads TGCGCCAGCAGCCGGACAGGTGGTAACTACGAGCAGTACTTC. It specifies CASSRTGGNYEQYF.

The chain links TRBV5-4 to TRBJ2-3; tentative D call: TRBD2 (5 bases). Germline CDR1 and CDR2: SGHNT and YYREEE (reference sequence). There are 14 residues in the CDR3. The V end lost 1 base, the J end lost 2 bases, and 8 bases lay between the germline ends. The CDR3 nucleotides are TGTGCCAGCAGCTTGAGAGGGAACACAGATACGCAGTATTTT. Protein sequence: CASSLRGNTDTQYF.

The rearrangement joins TRBV5-1 to TRBJ2-2; 10 positions agree with TRBD2. With 3 bases clipped from V and 6 bases from J, the junction kept 2 bases outside the gene matches. Germline V CDR1 and CDR2: SGHRS, YFSETQ. The CDR3 is 14 residues long. CDR3 amino acids: CASSSGLAPGELFF. The CDR3 DNA is TGCGCCAGCAGCTCGGGACTAGCGCCCGGGGAGCTGTTTTTT.

The V call is TRBV6-5, the J call TRBJ2-7; perhaps TRBD1 as D (5 bases). There are 13 residues in the CDR3. V lost 7 bases, J lost 3 bases, and 13 bases lay in between. CDR1 and CDR2 (germline): MNHEY, SVGAGI. The CDR3 reads CASNEDRGYEQYF. As DNA, the CDR3 is TGTGCCAGCAACGAAGATAGGGGCTACGAGCAGTACTTC.